This T cell receptor (beta chain) was retrieved from a study of shared clonotypes between healthy human individuals (dated by TCRdb to 2020 to 2021). Background on the whole study: A couple of women and a few men aged 18 to 49 years were included in the cohort. The study deeply sequenced blood TCR repertoires of five healthy adults to estimate repertoire size and the extent of clonotype sharing between individuals. Libraries were prepared and TCR repertoires were sequenced by different laboratories using diverse techniques, in order to increase sequencing depth and limit assay-specific biases. Between about 0.94 and 8.9 billion PBMCs per donor were obtained by leukapheresis. Points the paper makes about the study in general: The small number of donors limited the genetic and exposure-history diversity represented. Pairwise subsampling indicated that sequencing depth was expected to affect the degree of clonotype sharing among donors. Sampling was restricted to blood, and TCR repertoires in tissue are likely to differ from TCR repertoires in blood.

V was cut back by 4 bases and J by 4 bases, leaving a gap of 15 bases between them. The germline V gene provides CDR1 SGHRS and CDR2 YFSETQ. Including cysteine and phenylalanine, the CDR3 has 15 amino acids. Only the CDR3 portion is preserved as DNA: 45 bases, with reading frame beginning at the first base. The donors were healthy, HIV-negative adults with no recently reported acute infections or vaccinations. Every donor was a Caucasian adult residing in Nashville, Tennessee, USA. For unsorted samples, tens of millions of PBMCs were counted, and genomic DNA was extracted using the QIAamp DNA Blood Mini kit. Blood was obtained by leukapheresis, after which PBMCs were separated by Ficoll-Histopaque density gradient centrifugation and cryopreserved in liquid nitrogen vapor phase. This clone was counted ten times or more. It has no known antigen specificity. Base quality data are lacking; no much larger clone is found one base away.

TCR CDR3 regions were amplified from genomic DNA by multiplex PCR using the deep immunoSEQ assay. Extracted genomic DNA from each cell subset was spread evenly across all wells of several immunoSEQ 96-well plates, with each plate serving as a replicate. For unsorted PBMC, each replicate PCR was loaded with roughly 330 ng genomic DNA, equivalent to 25,000 to 35,000 T cell genomes. Ten immunoSEQ deep assay plates were used to sequence unsorted PBMC genomic DNA. The purified libraries were quantified using a Qubit 3.0 fluorometer, sized with a Bioanalyzer 2100, and then quantified again using the KAPA Library Quantification kit. A separate single-read 150-cycle Illumina NextSeq 550 flow cell was used to sequence each immunoSEQ 96-well plate. Concerning the study's data processing: Because the immunoSEQ output held only junctional sequences and lacked quality scores, the filtering could not match the filtering applied to full-length reads. Sequences were annotated with PyIR, a Python wrapper for IgBLAST v1.9, using IMGT germline references to assign V/J genes and CDR3. Reads with weak V/J assignments (E-value above 1e-6), missing CDR3, stop codons, out-of-frame junctions, or ambiguous translated residues were removed. A V3J clonotype was defined by an identical inferred V gene, J gene, and CDR3 amino acid sequence. The percentage overlap between two repertoires was calculated by dividing the number of shared unique clonotypes by the size of the smaller repertoire. RTK rarefaction, the Chao1 estimator, and Recon v2.1 estimates of unobserved clonotypes were used to assess repertoire richness. TCRdb provides this immuneACCESS table in a form limited to in-frame rearrangements. Some clones are lacking; in checked studies, under half of them reflect an unresolved V gene, and why the rest are absent is not known. The V and J calls and clone size come from that table; D and trimming were worked out from the DNA. For this sample the table gives about 470,000 clones, of which roughly three quarters were detected only once. Less than 15% of the sample lies in the top ten.

This chain joins TRBV5-1 to TRBJ2-1; TRBD1 is a possible D gene, resting on 6 matching bases. The receptor was isolated from a woman aged 40-49 years in good health. Some clones in this sample may be carry-over from other donors' samples. Sample: PBMCs. The DNA sequence reads TGCGCCAGCAGCCCAGGACAGACGTCTTACAATGAGCAGTTCTTC. Its amino acids are CASSPGQTSYNEQFF.